The following is a T cell receptor (beta chain) sequence with its context. Antigen: not known. Graft specimens yielded both intraepithelial and lamina propria lymphocytes. This specimen comes from a study of graft-versus-host responses after intestinal transplantation. Study results and limitations: Recipient marrow contained GvH clones, some of which appeared first in ileum or blood.

The table came from immunoSEQ multiplex PCR; TCRdb's copy has only in-frame clones and leaves some out. The top ten clones hold under 4% of a sample with around 23,000 clones, roughly 72% of them seen once. CDR3 length: 15 residues. The junction had 5 bases not matched to a gene; V was cut back by 1 base and J by 2 bases. Germline V gives CDR1 SNHLY, CDR2 FYNNEI. The sequence derives from a human patient who received an intestinal transplant, so some T cells may come from the graft donor. The rearrangement links TRBV2 to TRBJ2-7; 7 nucleotides align to TRBD1. The material was ileum tissue, obtained 12 days after intestinal transplant. In DNA, the CDR3 is TGTGCCAGCAGTGAAGGGCAGGGGGAGACCTACGAGCAGTACTTC. It translates to CASSEGQGETYEQYF.